Below, one T cell receptor beta chain is given with its context. Its cognate antigen is unknown. TCRdb's copy holds only in-frame clones and misses some; the assay was immunoSEQ multiplex PCR. The sample has 350,000 to 450,000 clones, roughly nine tenths seen once; the top ten hold roughly 3.9%. These data originate in a study of Ad26.COV2.S vaccination and SARS-CoV-2 variants. Overall study findings and caveats: Substantial breadth was reported for post-vaccination spike-specific CD8+ and CD4+ T cells. Participants given vaccine showed non-spike TCR breadth similar to that of placebo recipients. There was a possibility that the TCR breadth and depth analyses underestimated total T cell responses.

Source: peripheral blood, taken after recovery from COVID-19. The source of this sequence is a human donor who had recovered from COVID-19.

CDR3 residues: CASSQAGQGYGYTF. DNA for the CDR3: TGTGCCAGCAGCCAAGCGGGACAGGGCTATGGCTACACCTTC. V is TRBV3-1 (or the pseudogene TRBV3-2) and J is TRBJ1-2, with 9 bases matching TRBD1. The CDR3 runs 14 residues. Germline V gene sequence: CDR1 LGHDT, CDR2 YNNKEL (reference sequence). V gave up 1 base and J gave up 4 bases; unmatched junction bases: 1.